What follows are 8 T cell receptor beta chains derived from one specimen sequenced in a study of T cells in Graves' hyperthyroidism and ophthalmopathy (dated by TCRdb to between 2019 and 2020). Libraries were prepared through multiplex PCR. Reads for this sample came from an Illumina HiSeq 2000. The TCR beta CDR3 regions were amplified from RNA transcripts. The first round of RT-PCR for the TCR CDR3 was performed with the HTBI primer set and the Qiagen OneStep RT-PCR kit. TCRdb passed the public sequencing reads through fastp at Q25 and MiXCR, retaining productive beta sequences. Rows merge per CDR3 protein into single entries with the most common DNA and genes. Counted in this sample were around 600,000 distinct CDR3 sequences; more than 15% of them appeared once. The ten most abundant clones make up roughly 3.4% of the sample. Source material: blood. The receptors derive from a woman aged 35 to 49 with Graves' ophthalmopathy.

V is TRBV12-3 or TRBV12-4 and J is TRBJ2-3, with TRBD2 matching over 9 bases. The ends lost 4 bases at V and 4 bases at J; junction bases unmatched: 6. This CDR3 is 15 amino acids long. The CDR3 DNA sequence: TGTGCCAGCAGTTCGAGCGGGGGGCCCCCAGATACGCAGTATTTT. As protein: CASSSSGGPPDTQYF.

The table lists this clonotype with a few counts. One end of the junction does not line up with germline, which may come from a read error. The V and J genes are TRBV11-2 and TRBJ1-1, with D unresolved. CDR1 is SGHAT, CDR2 FQNNGV, per germline. This CDR3 has 13 residues. The CDR3 loop is CASSLGRNTGAFF. The CDR3 DNA reads as TGTGCCAGCAGCTTAGGCAGGAACACTGGAGCTTTCTTT.

V and J are TRBV2 and TRBJ1-4; D remains ambiguous. This CDR3 has 14 amino acids. Germline V gene lookup returns CDR1 SNHLY and CDR2 FYNNEI. The V end lost 6 bases, the J end lost 4 bases, and 12 bases lay between the germline ends. The chain's CDR3 is CASRYPGVNEKLFF. In DNA, the CDR3 is TGTGCCAGCAGATATCCCGGGGTTAATGAAAAACTGTTTTTT. Complete variable domain (other parts from reference TRBV2 and TRBJ1-4): EPEVTQTPSHQVTQMGQEVILRCVPISNHLYFYWYRQILGQKVEFLVSFYNNEISEKSEIFDDQFSVERPDGSNFTLKIRSTKLEDSAMYFCASRYPGVNEKLFFGSGTQLSVL.

This clonotype was detected ten times or more. The chain employs TRBV28 and TRBJ1-1; possibly TRBD1 for D (5 bases). V was pared by 1 base and J by 1 base, with 7 bases between. There are 14 residues in the CDR3. Germline V lookup: CDR1 MDHEN, CDR2 SYDVKM. CDR3 nucleotides: TGTGCCAGCAGTTTATACCAGGGGAACACTGAAGCTTTCTTT. Translation: CASSLYQGNTEAFF.

Ten or more counts support this clonotype. The genes are TRBV10-3 and TRBJ2-5, with a weak D call TRBD2 (6 bases). Deletions cut 8 bases from V and 2 bases from J, with 30 bases between. The V gene's germline CDR1 is ENHRY and CDR2 SYGVKD. The CDR3 runs 19 residues. As DNA, the CDR3 is TGTGCCATCCTACCCTCTCCCGGGCCCGCAACTGGGGGGCAAGAGACCCAGTACTTC. Translated: CAILPSPGPATGGQETQYF.

The sample holds many counts of this clonotype. The rearrangement uses TRBV2 and TRBJ1-2; a possible D gene is TRBD1 (6 bases). The V gene's germline CDR1 is SNHLY and CDR2 FYNNEI. V was clipped by 7 bases and J by 8 bases, with 20 bases between them. The CDR3 is made up of 14 amino acids. This CDR3 is CASTGLWRGEGYTF. In nucleotides, the CDR3 is TGTGCCAGCACCGGACTATGGAGGGGGGAAGGCTACACCTTC.

The chain carries TRBV6-9 and TRBJ1-3; D gene uncertain. This CDR3 spans 13 amino acids. Trimming stripped 3 bases from V and 1 base from J, with 4 bases between. CDR1 is MNHGY, CDR2 SVAAGI, per germline. Here the CDR3 reads CASSYDSGNTIYF. CDR3 sequence (DNA): TGTGCCAGCAGTTACGATTCTGGAAACACCATATATTTT.

This clonotype has at least ten counts. The V and J genes are TRBV3-1 and TRBJ2-1, with D maybe TRBD2 (5 bases). From germline, CDR1 is LGHDT and CDR2 YNNKEL (reference sequence). The CDR3 extends over 13 amino acids. The V end lost 2 bases, the J end lost 8 bases, and 10 bases lay between the germline ends. The CDR3 DNA reads as TGTGCCAGCAGCCAATTCGGGGTCTATGAGCAGTTCTTC. Its protein is CASSQFGVYEQFF.